The 10 T cell receptor beta chains below come from one sample, sequenced in a study of cytomegalovirus exposure and HLA in healthy donors. In the PCR, 60 Vbeta and 13 Jbeta primers were used. Sequenced by immunoSEQ multiplex PCR; TCRdb stores in-frame clones only, minus some. The data show some 200,000 clones, with over 75% seen just once and 3.8% held by the top ten. Sample: PBMCs. The receptors shown here come from a man aged 50 or older in good health and CMV-seronegative.

V is TRBV11-2 and J is TRBJ2-7; no clear D gene. The CDR3 totals 12 residues. V gave up 0 bases and J gave up 4 bases, with 4 bases separating them. Germline-derived CDR1 and CDR2 are SGHAT and FQNNGV. The DNA of the CDR3 is TGTGCCAGCAGCTTAGAGAGATACGAGCAGTACTTC. Residues: CASSLERYEQYF.

CDR3 sequence (DNA): TGCGCCAGCAGCCCGCGGACTAGCGAGACCCAGTACTTC. It codes for CASSPRTSETQYF. The chain combines TRBV4-3 with TRBJ2-5; the match to TRBD2 covers 8 bases. After removal of 4 bases from V and 5 bases from J, the junction contained 3 bases not matched to a gene. In germline, CDR1 is LGHNA, CDR2 YSLEER. The CDR3 length is 13 residues.

The chain combines TRBV5-1 with TRBJ2-7; possibly TRBD2 for D (7 bases). Germline V gene lookup returns CDR1 SGHRS and CDR2 YFSETQ. The CDR3 totals 15 residues. The V and J ends lost 3 bases and 6 bases respectively, with 19 bases between them. CDR3 region: CASSWASDGGLEQYF. Here the CDR3 DNA reads TGCGCCAGCAGCTGGGCCTCAGACGGGGGGCTCGAGCAGTACTTC.

This clone is categorized as medium-sized. This chain links TRBV4-3 with TRBJ2-7, with TRBD2 as a possible D gene (5 bases). Deletions cut 0 bases from V and 0 bases from J, with 9 bases between. CDR3 length equals 15 residues. The germline gives CDR1 LGHNA, CDR2 YSLEER. CDR3 residues: CASSQETGISYEQYF. The CDR3 bases are TGCGCCAGCAGCCAAGAAACGGGAATCTCCTACGAGCAGTACTTC.

The chain has TRBV30 and TRBJ2-7, with TRBD1 as a possible D gene (5 bases). Trimming removed 2 bases from V and 5 bases from J, with 16 bases in between. The germline gives CDR1 GTSNPN, CDR2 SVGIG (reference sequence). This CDR3 contains 14 residues. In DNA, the CDR3 is TGTGCCTGGAGTCCTAAATCAGGGATCCACGAGCAGTACTTC. Its translation: CAWSPKSGIHEQYF.

The CDR3 protein is CASSVQGFGGETQYF. DNA for the CDR3: TGCGCCAGCAGCGTACAGGGTTTTGGGGGAGAGACCCAGTACTTC. This chain joins TRBV5-1 and TRBJ2-5; D may be TRBD1 (6 bases). The CDR3 length is 15 residues. The V end lost 4 bases, the J end lost 4 bases, and 17 bases lay between the germline ends. The germline CDR1 and CDR2 sequences are SGHRS and YFSETQ.

As regards this clone: Its ends do not fully match the called genes, so a read error is possible. Different DNA sequences within this sample yield the same CDR3. V usage is TRBV7-2 and J usage is TRBJ1-6, with D perhaps TRBD1 (5 bases). Germline CDR1 reads SGHTA; CDR2 reads FQGNSA. The CDR3 is 14 amino acids. For the CDR3, the DNA is TGTGCCAGCAGCTTAAGACAGCTGAATTCGCCCCTCCACTTT. It specifies CASSLRQLNSPLHF.

This chain joins TRBV6-5 and TRBJ1-2; D gene unclear. With 0 bases removed from V and 2 bases from J, the gap between germline ends came to 13 bases. The CDR3 runs 16 residues. The germline V gene encodes CDR1 MNHEY and CDR2 SVGAGI. CDR3 loop: CASSYSPSGGNYGYTF. The CDR3 DNA follows: TGTGCCAGCAGTTACTCCCCTTCCGGAGGCAACTATGGCTACACCTTC.

The CDR3 sequence: CASSNPGQGRDTQYF. In DNA form, the CDR3 reads TGTGCCAGCAGCAACCCGGGACAGGGTCGGGATACGCAGTATTTT. The V gene is TRBV11-2, the J gene TRBJ2-3; TRBD1 agrees at 9 bases. The trim removed 5 bases at V and 6 bases at J, leaving 9 bases unmatched. Germline CDR1 reads SGHAT; CDR2 reads FQNNGV. The length of the CDR3 is 15 residues.

The rearrangement links TRBV11-2 to TRBJ2-7, with 10 nucleotides matching TRBD2. V lost 2 bases to trimming and J lost 7 bases; unmatched junction nucleotides: 8. This CDR3 contains 15 residues. Germline CDR1 SGHAT, CDR2 FQNNGV. This CDR3 is CASSLWLAGADEQYF. For the CDR3, the DNA is TGTGCCAGCAGCTTATGGCTAGCGGGGGCGGATGAGCAGTACTTC.